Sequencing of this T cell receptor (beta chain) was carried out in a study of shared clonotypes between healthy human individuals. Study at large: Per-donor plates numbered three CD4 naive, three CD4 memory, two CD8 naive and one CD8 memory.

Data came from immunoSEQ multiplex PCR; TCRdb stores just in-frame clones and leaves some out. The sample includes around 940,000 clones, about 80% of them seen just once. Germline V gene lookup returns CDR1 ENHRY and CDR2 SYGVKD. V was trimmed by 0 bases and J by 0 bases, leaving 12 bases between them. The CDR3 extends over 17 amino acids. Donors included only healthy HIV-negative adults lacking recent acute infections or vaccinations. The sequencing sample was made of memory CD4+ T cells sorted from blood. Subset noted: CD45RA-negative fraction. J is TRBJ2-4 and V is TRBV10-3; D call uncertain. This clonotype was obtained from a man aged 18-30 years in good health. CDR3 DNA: TGTGCCATCAGTGAGTCGGGTAATACACTAGCCAAAAACATTCAGTACTTC. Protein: CAISESGNTLAKNIQYF.